One and the same sample provided the 15 T cell receptor beta chains below, sequenced in a study of blood T cell repertoires in COVID-19. Clones were sequenced by immunoSEQ multiplex PCR, and TCRdb holds only the in-frame ones, with some missing. The sample includes 180,000 or so clones, approximately 80% of them seen just once. Sequencing was done on a sample of PBMCs or T cells enriched from blood (not recorded which). The source is a man between 50 and 59 years old who had recovered from COVID-19.

The J gene is TRBJ2-5, the V gene TRBV14, with D possibly matching TRBD2 (6 bases). The CDR3 contains 15 residues. Between the trimmed V and J ends, which lost 4 bases and 2 bases, there was a span of 14 bases. Germline V gene sequence: CDR1 SGHDN, CDR2 FVKESK. The CDR3 DNA is TGTGCCAGCAGCCGTCTCCTCGGGGGACAAGAGACCCAGTACTTC. As protein: CASSRLLGGQETQYF.

The chain joins TRBV5-1 to TRBJ1-1; a possible D gene is TRBD1 (5 bases). The V and J ends lost 2 bases and 1 base respectively, with 9 bases between them. CDR1 and CDR2 (germline): SGHRS, YFSETQ. This CDR3 has 14 residues. The CDR3 coding sequence is TGCGCCAGCAGCTTACAGGCCACGAACACTGAAGCTTTCTTT. As protein: CASSLQATNTEAFF.

DNA of the CDR3: TGTGCCAGCAGCCCACTAGCGAGGTCCTACGAGCAGTACTTC. It specifies CASSPLARSYEQYF. The chain recombines TRBV3-1 (or the pseudogene TRBV3-2) with TRBJ2-7; 7 bases match TRBD2. V dropped 4 bases and J dropped 1; count of bases not matched to a gene: 4. There are 14 residues in the CDR3. Germline V gene data show CDR1 as LGHDT and CDR2 as YNNKEL (reference sequence).

The chain is built from TRBV7-3 and TRBJ2-7; tentatively, D is TRBD1 (5 bases). Germline V gene sequence: CDR1 SGHTA, CDR2 FQGTGA. The CDR3 covers 13 residues. The V gene lost 0 bases and the J gene lost 6 bases, with 9 bases spanning the gap. Here the CDR3 reads CASSLTRTSEQYF. The CDR3 DNA is TGTGCCAGCAGCTTAACCCGGACATCCGAGCAGTACTTC.

The chain links TRBV12-3 or TRBV12-4 to TRBJ2-5; D is unclear. Trimming left V 6 bases short and J 1 base short, with 9 bases between. The CDR3 loop spans 13 amino acids. DNA of the CDR3: TGTGCCAGCAGCGATGGCGGCCAAGAGACCCAGTACTTC. It specifies CASSDGGQETQYF.

This clone was seen more than once but under ten times. The chain combines TRBV29-1 with TRBJ2-2; no definite D call. CDR3 length equals 13 residues. CDR1 and CDR2 (germline): SQVTM, ANQGSEA. V was clipped by 4 bases and J by 6 bases, with 12 bases between them. CDR3 sequence: CSVGEQPPGELFF. The CDR3 bases are TGCAGCGTTGGTGAACAGCCCCCCGGGGAGCTGTTTTTT.

This clone was seen just once. V and J are TRBV19 and TRBJ1-5; TRBD1 aligns across 8 bases. The CDR3 spans 14 residues. Germline V gene sequence: CDR1 LNHDA, CDR2 SQIVND (reference sequence). V lost 6 bases, J lost 5 bases, and 6 bases stayed unmatched. The CDR3 region is CASSRTGRDQPQHF. In DNA, the CDR3 is TGTGCCAGTAGCCGGACAGGGAGAGATCAGCCCCAGCATTTT.

The chain joins TRBV6-5 to TRBJ2-6; D might be TRBD2 (5 bases). V was pared by 0 bases and J by 2 bases, with 8 bases between. This CDR3 has 16 residues. Germline lookup yields CDR1 MNHEY and CDR2 SVGAGI. The CDR3 DNA reads TGTGCCAGCAGTTACTCGGCCGGGGCTGGGGCCAACGTCCTGACTTTC. As protein: CASSYSAGAGANVLTF.

The chain carries TRBV7-9 and TRBJ2-3; D possibly corresponds to TRBD2 (5 bases). CDR1 and CDR2 from the germline V gene are SEHNR and FQNEAQ (reference sequence). The CDR3 totals 15 residues. V dropped 4 bases and J dropped 3 bases, with 14 bases sitting between them. The CDR3 region is CASSSEGRRTDTQYF. In DNA, the CDR3 is TGTGCCAGCAGCTCCGAGGGAAGAAGGACAGATACGCAGTATTTT.

This clone is a singleton in its sample. The same CDR3 can be traced to other DNA sequences in this sample. J is TRBJ2-7 and V is TRBV28; D is ambiguous. Trimming stripped 5 bases from V and 4 bases from J, with 6 bases between. In germline, CDR1 is MDHEN, CDR2 SYDVKM. The length of the CDR3 is 11 residues. The CDR3 loop reads CASSPLYEQYF. CDR3 nucleotide sequence: TGTGCCAGCAGTCCTCTTTACGAGCAGTACTTC.

This clone was seen once. The V gene is TRBV18, the J gene TRBJ1-1; 7 nucleotides line up with TRBD1. The CDR3 extends over 13 amino acids. CDR1 is KGHSH, CDR2 LQKENI, per germline. Trimming at V came to 3 bases and at J to 8 bases, leaving 6 bases not matched to a gene. The CDR3 DNA reads TGTGCCAGCTCACCCCAGACAGGGACGGAAGCTTTCTTT. It codes for CASSPQTGTEAFF.

The chain carries TRBV5-1 and TRBJ1-2; 7 nucleotides align to TRBD1. The CDR3 has 13 residues. Trimming at V came to 4 bases and at J to 6 bases, leaving 6 bases not matched to a gene. CDR1 is SGHRS and CDR2 is YFSETQ in the germline V gene. This CDR3 reads CASSPGGGNGYTF. The CDR3 coding sequence is TGCGCCAGCAGCCCCGGAGGGGGCAATGGCTACACCTTC.

The J gene is TRBJ2-7, the V gene TRBV11-2; a weak D match, TRBD1 (6 bases). The CDR3 has 13 residues. Per germline, CDR1 SGHAT and CDR2 FQNNGV. Trimming removed 3 bases at V and 11 bases at J, with 17 bases between. As DNA, the CDR3 is TGTGCCAGCAGCTTGGGGCGGGTGCAGGGGAAGTACTTC. Its protein is CASSLGRVQGKYF.

V usage is TRBV7-3 and J usage is TRBJ1-1; tentative D call: TRBD1 (6 bases). Germline V gene sequence: CDR1 SGHTA, CDR2 FQGTGA. The V gene lost 5 bases and the J gene lost 5 bases, with 15 bases spanning the gap. The CDR3 loop spans 14 amino acids. CDR3 region: CASSPGAQWTEAFF. CDR3 in DNA: TGTGCCAGCAGCCCAGGGGCCCAGTGGACTGAAGCTTTCTTT.

The genes are TRBV18 and TRBJ1-2, with D perhaps TRBD1 (5 bases). Per the germline V gene, CDR1 is KGHSH and CDR2 is LQKENI. This CDR3 comprises 13 residues. The V and J ends lost 2 bases and 6 bases respectively, with 10 bases between them. In nucleotides, the CDR3 is TGTGCCAGCTCACCAGAGACAGTCCATGGCTACACCTTC. This translates into CASSPETVHGYTF.